Below are 19 T cell receptor beta chains sequenced from a single sample in a study of CD8 T cells in ankylosing spondylitis. TCRdb redid the calling of the 5' RACE reads with MiXCR, one entry per CDR3 protein. The sample shows 200,000 to 300,000 distinct CDR3 sequences, 32% of them seen only once. The sample comprised blood, either unsorted or a sorted T cell fraction (not recorded which). These receptors all stem from a male donor with ankylosing spondylitis or in good health (not recorded which).

This clonotype came up many times. The chain couples TRBV12-3 or TRBV12-4 to TRBJ2-3; D unclear. V was trimmed by 6 bases and J by 4 bases, leaving 5 bases between them. This CDR3 comprises 11 residues. CDR3 residues: CASSLADTQYF. CDR3 nucleotide sequence: TGTGCCAGCAGCTTGGCAGATACGCAGTATTTT.

Here the CDR3 reads CSVDRAGGRIDEQFF. Here the CDR3 DNA reads TGCAGCGTTGACAGAGCGGGGGGGCGCATCGATGAGCAGTTCTTC. The chain recombines TRBV29-1 with TRBJ2-1; 10 nucleotides align to TRBD2. Germline assignment: CDR1 SQVTM and CDR2 ANQGSEA. V gave up 3 bases and J gave up 8 bases; unmatched junction bases: 10. CDR3 length equals 15 residues.

The DNA of the CDR3 is TGCAGCTTCGAGTCTCAGGGGGCAGTCAATGAGCAGTTCTTC. Translation: CSFESQGAVNEQFF. The chain couples TRBV29-1 to TRBJ2-1; 8 bases are a match to TRBD1. CDR3 length: 14 amino acids. Germline V gene sequence: CDR1 SQVTM, CDR2 ANQGSEA. V lost 8 bases, J lost 6 bases, and 12 bases stayed unmatched.

The V call is TRBV20-1, the J call TRBJ2-1, with 8 positions matching TRBD2. This CDR3 region has 17 residues. The V and J ends lost 0 bases and 2 bases, in that order; junction bases with no gene match: 9. The germline gives CDR1 DFQATT, CDR2 SNEGSKA (reference sequence). The CDR3 spells CSARDPLLAVTYNEQFF. The CDR3 coding sequence is TGCAGTGCTAGAGATCCCTTACTAGCGGTAACCTACAATGAGCAGTTCTTC.

This clonotype was recorded only once. The chain carries TRBV5-1 and TRBJ1-5; 8 bases fit TRBD1. V shed 4 bases and J 1 base; nucleotides not matched to a gene: 7. Per the germline V gene, CDR1 is SGHRS and CDR2 is YFSETQ. This CDR3 is built from 16 residues. The CDR3: CASSARDRSSNQPQHF. For the CDR3, the DNA is TGCGCCAGCAGCGCCCGGGACAGGTCGAGCAATCAGCCCCAGCATTTT.

V is TRBV6-1 and J is TRBJ2-7; the D is unclear. The CDR3 covers 11 residues. From germline, CDR1 is MNHNS and CDR2 SASEGT. The germline V and J ends were trimmed by 10 bases and 3 bases, with 10 bases remaining between them. DNA for the CDR3: TGTGCCATGGCAGGAGACTACGAGCAGTACTTC. It is translated as CAMAGDYEQYF.

This clonotype was observed a handful of times. The V call is TRBV5-1, the J call TRBJ2-3; D is perhaps TRBD2 (6 bases). Germline CDR1 is SGHRS and CDR2 is YFSETQ. This CDR3 comprises 16 residues. V dropped 1 base and J dropped 4 bases, with 16 bases sitting between them. The CDR3 loop reads CASSLLEGFRADTQYF. The DNA for the CDR3 is TGCGCCAGCAGCTTGCTGGAGGGGTTTCGTGCAGATACGCAGTATTTT.

V usage is TRBV6-1 and J usage is TRBJ2-1; 7 nucleotides line up with TRBD1. The CDR3 is 16 residues long. Germline V CDR1 and CDR2: MNHNS, SASEGT. Germline trimming cut 5 bases from V and 3 bases from J; bases unmatched to any gene: 10. The CDR3 nucleotides read TGTGCCAGCAGTCCGCGGACAGGTTCGATCTACAATGAGCAGTTCTTC. Its translation is CASSPRTGSIYNEQFF.

Of note for this clonotype: At one end, the junction sequence differs from germline, possibly due to a read error. This chain's CDR3 is CATSQDRSLSRGPAYNEQFF. Written as DNA, the CDR3 is TGTGCCACCAGCCAAGATAGGTCACTAAGTAGGGGGCCAGCCTACAATGAGCAGTTCTTC. This chain joins TRBV3-1 and TRBJ2-1, with 7 nucleotides matching TRBD1. The CDR3 spans 20 residues. In germline, CDR1 is LGHDT, CDR2 YNNKEL (reference sequence).

J is TRBJ2-5 and V is TRBV29-1, with 8 bases that match TRBD1. Per germline, CDR1 SQVTM and CDR2 ANQGSEA. The CDR3 runs 15 residues. Trimming cost V 7 bases and J 4 bases; bases outside gene matches: 14. CDR3 DNA: TGCAGCGGGCCTAAATGGACAGGGTGGGGAGAGACCCAGTACTTC. It is translated as CSGPKWTGWGETQYF.

This chain links TRBV20-1 with TRBJ2-2; D uncertain. The germline V and J ends were trimmed by 4 bases and 0 bases, with 6 bases remaining between them. The CDR3 length is 13 residues. The germline gives CDR1 DFQATT, CDR2 SNEGSKA (reference sequence). The CDR3 bases are TGCAGTGCTACGGCAGCGAACACCGGGGAGCTGTTTTTT. Translating gives CSATAANTGELFF.

The CDR3 protein is CATSEGGGFTDTQYF. The DNA of the CDR3 is TGTGCCACCAGCGAGGGCGGGGGGTTCACAGATACGCAGTATTTT. This chain links TRBV15 with TRBJ2-3, with TRBD2 matching 8 bases. The CDR3 runs 15 residues. The germline CDR1 and CDR2 sequences are LNHNV and YYDKDF (reference sequence). V was pared by 5 bases and J by 2 bases, with 6 bases of the junction left unmatched.

J is TRBJ2-1 and V is TRBV28; TRBD1 agrees at 7 bases. V gave up 3 bases and J gave up 4 bases; unmatched junction bases: 6. Germline V gives CDR1 MDHEN, CDR2 SYDVKM. This CDR3 contains 15 residues. The CDR3 nucleotides read TGTGCCAGCAGTTTGACAGGGAGACTATACAATGAGCAGTTCTTC. Its translation: CASSLTGRLYNEQFF.

The rearrangement joins TRBV7-8 to TRBJ1-1; D is ambiguous. V was cut by 5 bases and J by 1 base, with 11 bases left in between. The CDR3 extends over 14 amino acids. The germline gives CDR1 SGHVS, CDR2 FQNEAQ. CDR3 region: CASSPRSSNTEAFF. The CDR3 nucleotides read TGTGCCAGCAGCCCGAGGTCCTCGAACACTGAAGCTTTCTTT.

This chain connects TRBV18 to TRBJ1-5, with D maybe TRBD1 (6 bases). The CDR3 consists of 13 residues. The V gene's germline CDR1 is KGHSH and CDR2 LQKENI. Between the trimmed V and J ends, which lost 2 bases and 5 bases, there was a span of 7 bases. The CDR3 DNA reads as TGTGCCAGCTCACCAGCAGGGGATCAGCCCCAGCATTTT. Amino acid sequence: CASSPAGDQPQHF.

This clonotype has just a few counts. This chain uses TRBV20-1 with TRBJ2-1; TRBD2 agrees at 7 bases. Germline CDR1 and CDR2: DFQATT and SNEGSKA (reference sequence). J lost 2 bases, V lost 4 bases, and 2 bases had no gene match. This CDR3 spans 13 amino acids. The CDR3 DNA is TGCAGTGCTATCGGGGGGACCTACAATGAGCAGTTCTTC. It encodes CSAIGGTYNEQFF.

This clonotype turned up a few times. The gene calls are TRBV27 and TRBJ2-1, with D perhaps TRBD1 or TRBD2 (5 bases each). The CDR3 spans 14 residues. V lost 0 bases and J 6 bases, leaving 9 bases between the germline ends. The germline gives CDR1 MNHEY, CDR2 SMNVEV (reference sequence). The CDR3 DNA sequence: TGTGCCAGCAGTTTATCGGACGGGGCCAATGAGCAGTTCTTC. It codes for CASSLSDGANEQFF.

Only a few counts were recorded for this clonotype. The rearrangement uses TRBV7-3 and TRBJ2-1, with D uncertain. CDR3 length: 15 amino acids. Germline values: CDR1 SGHTA, CDR2 FQGTGA. Trimming shortened V by 2 bases and J by 4 bases, and 12 bases separated the two germline ends. CDR3 sequence: CASSLGPAIYNEQFF. As DNA, the CDR3 is TGTGCCAGCAGCTTAGGTCCTGCAATTTACAATGAGCAGTTCTTC.

The chain joins TRBV10-1 to TRBJ2-5; a weak D match, TRBD2 (5 bases). The germline V and J ends were trimmed by 3 bases and 4 bases, with 12 bases remaining between them. This CDR3 region has 14 residues. The germline V gene encodes CDR1 WNHNN and CDR2 SYGVQD (reference sequence). The CDR3 coding sequence is TGCGCCAGCAGTGACGGCCACGCGGGAGAGACCCAGTACTTC. This encodes CASSDGHAGETQYF.